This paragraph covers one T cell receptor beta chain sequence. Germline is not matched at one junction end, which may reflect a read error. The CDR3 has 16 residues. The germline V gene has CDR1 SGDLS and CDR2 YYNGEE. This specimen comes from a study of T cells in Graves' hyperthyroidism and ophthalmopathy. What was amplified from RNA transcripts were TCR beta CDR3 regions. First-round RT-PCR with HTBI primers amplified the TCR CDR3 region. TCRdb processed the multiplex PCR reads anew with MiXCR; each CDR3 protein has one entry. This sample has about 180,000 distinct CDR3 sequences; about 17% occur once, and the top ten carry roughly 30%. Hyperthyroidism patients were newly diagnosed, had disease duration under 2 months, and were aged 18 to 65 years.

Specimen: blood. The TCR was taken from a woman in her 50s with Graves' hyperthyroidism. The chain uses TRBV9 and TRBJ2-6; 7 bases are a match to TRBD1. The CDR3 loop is CASSVEGAAGASVLTF. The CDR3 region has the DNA TGTGCCAGCAGCGTTGAGGGGGCGGCTGGGGCCAGCGTCCTGACTTTC.